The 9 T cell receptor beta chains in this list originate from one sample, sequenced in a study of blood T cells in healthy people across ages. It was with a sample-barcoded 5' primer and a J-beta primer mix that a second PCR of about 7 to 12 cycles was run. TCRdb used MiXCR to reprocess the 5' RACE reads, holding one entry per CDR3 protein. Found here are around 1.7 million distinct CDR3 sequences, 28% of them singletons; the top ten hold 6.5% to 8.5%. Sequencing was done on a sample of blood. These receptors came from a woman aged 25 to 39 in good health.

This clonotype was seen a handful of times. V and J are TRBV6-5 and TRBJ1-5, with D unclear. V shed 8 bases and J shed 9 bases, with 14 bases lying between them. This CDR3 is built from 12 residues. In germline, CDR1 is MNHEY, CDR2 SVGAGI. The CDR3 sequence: CASRPLEGPQHF. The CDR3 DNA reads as TGTGCCAGCCGCCCCCTCGAGGGGCCCCAGCATTTT.

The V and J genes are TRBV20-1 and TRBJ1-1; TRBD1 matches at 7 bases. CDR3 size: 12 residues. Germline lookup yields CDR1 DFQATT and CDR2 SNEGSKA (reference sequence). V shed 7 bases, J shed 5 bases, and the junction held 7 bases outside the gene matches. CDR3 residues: CSVREGATEAFF. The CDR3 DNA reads TGCAGTGTCAGAGAGGGGGCTACTGAAGCTTTCTTT.

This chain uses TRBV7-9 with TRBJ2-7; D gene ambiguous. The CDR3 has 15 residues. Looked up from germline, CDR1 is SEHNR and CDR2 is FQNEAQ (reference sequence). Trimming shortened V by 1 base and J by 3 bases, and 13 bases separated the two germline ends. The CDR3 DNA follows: TGTGCCAGCAGCTTAGGGACGCGAGATAACTACGAGCAGTACTTC. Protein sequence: CASSLGTRDNYEQYF.

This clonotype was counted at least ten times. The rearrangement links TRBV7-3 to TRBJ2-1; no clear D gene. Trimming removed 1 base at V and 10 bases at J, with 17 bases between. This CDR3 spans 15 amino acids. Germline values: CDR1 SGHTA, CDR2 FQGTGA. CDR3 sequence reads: CASSLNSDSLGEQFF. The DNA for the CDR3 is TGTGCCAGCAGCTTAAACAGCGATTCACTTGGAGAGCAGTTCTTC.

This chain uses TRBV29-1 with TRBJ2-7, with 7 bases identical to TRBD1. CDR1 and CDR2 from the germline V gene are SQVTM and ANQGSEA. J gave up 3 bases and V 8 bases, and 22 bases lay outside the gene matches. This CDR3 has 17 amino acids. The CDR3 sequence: CSPVGQAVLIYYYEQYF. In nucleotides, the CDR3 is TGCAGCCCCGTCGGACAGGCTGTACTAATCTACTACTACGAGCAGTACTTC.

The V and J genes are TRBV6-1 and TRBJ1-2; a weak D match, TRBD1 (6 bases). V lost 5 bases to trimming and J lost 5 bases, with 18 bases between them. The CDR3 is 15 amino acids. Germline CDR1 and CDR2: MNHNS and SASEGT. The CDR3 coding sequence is TGTGCCAGCAGTACTAACTATGACAGGACTTATGGCTACACCTTC. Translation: CASSTNYDRTYGYTF.

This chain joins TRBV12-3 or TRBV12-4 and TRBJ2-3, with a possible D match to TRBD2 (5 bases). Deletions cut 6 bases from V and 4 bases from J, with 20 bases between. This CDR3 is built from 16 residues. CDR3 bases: TGTGCCAGCAGCCCCATAGCGAGAGGTACAGCAGATACGCAGTATTTT. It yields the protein CASSPIARGTADTQYF.

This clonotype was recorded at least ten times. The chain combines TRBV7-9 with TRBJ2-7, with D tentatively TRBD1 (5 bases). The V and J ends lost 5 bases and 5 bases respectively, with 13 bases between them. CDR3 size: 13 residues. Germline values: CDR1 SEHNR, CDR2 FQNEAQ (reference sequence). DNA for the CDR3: TGTGCCAGCAGCCCTCGACAGTCCCACGAGCAGTACTTC. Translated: CASSPRQSHEQYF.

CDR3 nucleotides: TGTGCCAGCAGCTCCTTCTACCTAGCGGGTGAAGGTCCAGATACGCAGTATTTT. Encoded protein: CASSSFYLAGEGPDTQYF. The chain has TRBV21-1 and TRBJ2-3; TRBD2 is the table's D call and was not checked against the DNA. TRBV21-1 is recorded as a pseudogene. The CDR3 has 18 amino acids.